Listed below are T cell receptor beta chains from one sample, sequenced in a study of identical twins. TCRdb called the 5' RACE reads again in MiXCR, with one record for every CDR3 protein. Found here are 450,000 or so distinct CDR3 sequences, 15% to 20% of them singletons; the top ten hold around 12%. Sequencing was done on a sample of naive T cells sorted from blood. Receptors originate from a man aged 45-65 years in good health. CDR3s include the opening cysteine and the closing phenylalanine or tryptophan. The D gene is left open where the match is weak. Size values are once, few and many counts, or a class for expanded clones, and some rows have none.

V,size,J,D,CDR3,DNA
TRBV7-8,.,TRBJ2-1,TRBD2,CASSLAGGRAENQFF,TGTGCCAGCAGCTTAGCGGGCGGGAGGGCCGAAAATCAGTTCTTC
TRBV7-2,.,TRBJ2-2,.,CASSRQYSGELFF,TGTGCCAGCAGCCGACAGTATTCTGGGGAGCTGTTTTTT
TRBV5-1,few,TRBJ2-1,.,CASSSAYNEQFF,TGCGCCAGCAGCTCTGCTTACAATGAGCAGTTCTTC
TRBV11-1,.,TRBJ1-5,.,CASSLELEKGESSSAQPQHF,TGTGCCAGCAGCTTAGAACTAGAAAAGGGGGAGTCTTCAAGTGCTCAGCCCCAGCATTTT
TRBV5-4,.,TRBJ1-2,TRBD1,CASSGRGTYYGYTF,TGTGCCAGCAGCGGCAGGGGGACCTACTATGGCTACACCTTC
TRBV3-1,.,TRBJ2-7,.,CASSPGEAGSYEQYF,TGTGCCAGCAGCCCGGGGGAGGCAGGGTCCTACGAGCAGTACTTC
TRBV5-1,.,TRBJ2-5,.,CASRVESQETQYF,TGCGCCAGCAGGGTGGAGAGCCAAGAGACCCAGTACTTC
TRBV6-1,.,TRBJ2-5,.,CASSDVAVGQETQYF,TGTGCCAGCAGTGATGTGGCGGTGGGGCAAGAGACCCAGTACTTC
TRBV15,.,TRBJ2-1,.,CATSREKFEQFF,TGTGCCACCAGCAGAGAGAAGTTTGAGCAGTTCTTC
TRBV11-2,.,TRBJ2-7,.,CASSITRRDYEQYF,TGTGCCAGCAGCATCACCCGGAGGGACTACGAGCAGTACTTC
TRBV9,.,TRBJ1-1,.,CASSFSGSFDTEAFF,TGTGCCAGCAGCTTTTCAGGATCCTTTGACACTGAAGCTTTCTTT
TRBV7-2,.,TRBJ2-7,TRBD2,CASSLSAGTSVSYEQYF,TGTGCCAGCAGCTTATCGGCCGGGACTAGCGTCTCCTACGAGCAGTACTTC
TRBV4-2,many,TRBJ2-2,TRBD2,CASSQDLAGGPNTGELFF,TGTGCCAGCAGCCAAGATCTAGCGGGAGGCCCCAACACCGGGGAGCTGTTTTTT
TRBV6-1,.,TRBJ2-2,TRBD1,CASRSPRDRGTGELFF,TGTGCCAGCAGATCCCCCCGGGACAGGGGCACCGGGGAGCTGTTTTTT
TRBV4-3,.,TRBJ2-1,TRBD2,CASSQTSGRGFGEQFF,TGCGCCAGCAGCCAAACTAGCGGGAGGGGTTTTGGTGAGCAGTTCTTC
TRBV6-5,.,TRBJ2-2,.,CASSYSILASPNTGELFF,TGTGCCAGCAGTTACTCAATTCTCGCCAGTCCGAACACCGGGGAGCTGTTTTTT
TRBV20-1,.,TRBJ1-5,.,CSAGRGDQPQHF,TGCAGTGCGGGGAGGGGGGATCAGCCCCAGCATTTT
TRBV11-2,.,TRBJ2-3,.,CASSPRGGRFARRTDTQYF,TGTGCCAGCAGCCCTAGGGGGGGGCGTTTCGCGAGGAGAACAGATACGCAGTATTTT
TRBV7-2,few,TRBJ2-1,.,CASSLDLDNEQFF,TGTGCCAGCAGCTTAGATCTAGACAATGAGCAGTTCTTC
TRBV7-9,.,TRBJ1-1,.,CASSPRKTHLNTEAFF,TGTGCCAGCAGCCCCCGAAAAACCCACCTGAACACTGAAGCTTTCTTT
TRBV27,few,TRBJ1-2,.,CASTDRTGSAGYTF,TGTGCCAGCACCGACCGAACGGGGAGTGCGGGCTACACCTTC
TRBV28,.,TRBJ2-7,TRBD1,CASSTPGQGVYEQYF,TGTGCCAGCAGTACCCCGGGACAGGGGGTTTACGAGCAGTACTTC
TRBV20-1,few,TRBJ2-1,.,CSALAMSSYNEQFF,TGCAGTGCTTTAGCGATGAGCTCCTACAATGAGCAGTTCTTC
TRBV5-1,few,TRBJ2-1,TRBD2,CASKLGAGENYNEQFF,TGCGCCAGCAAGCTTGGAGCGGGAGAGAACTACAATGAGCAGTTCTTC
TRBV7-8,many,TRBJ2-2,.,CASSEPPANTGELFF,TGTGCCAGCAGCGAACCCCCTGCGAACACCGGGGAGCTGTTTTTT
TRBV9,.,TRBJ2-4,.,CASSVAAVEDIQYF,TGTGCCAGCAGCGTAGCTGCCGTTGAGGACATTCAGTACTTC
TRBV12-3/TRBV12-4,.,TRBJ2-7,TRBD2,CASSFRAGGLYEQYF,TGTGCCAGCAGTTTTAGGGCGGGAGGCCTCTACGAGCAGTACTTC
TRBV4-3,.,TRBJ2-7,.,CASSQDSSRFYEQYF,TGCGCCAGCAGCCAAGATTCGTCCAGATTCTACGAGCAGTACTTC
TRBV4-3,few,TRBJ2-1,.,CASSQEIGRGGNEQFF,TGCGCCAGCAGCCAAGAGATCGGCAGGGGAGGCAATGAGCAGTTCTTC
TRBV5-1,many,TRBJ2-6,.,CASSWGLPSRSGANVLTF,TGCGCCAGCAGCTGGGGACTCCCCTCGAGATCTGGGGCCAACGTCCTGACTTTC
TRBV19,many,TRBJ2-1,TRBD2,CASSRPGHLTGTSGRFEQFF,TGTGCCAGTAGCCGTCCGGGACATCTAACCGGGACTAGCGGGAGGTTTGAGCAGTTCTTC
TRBV5-6,.,TRBJ2-1,.,CASRLDSSSYNEQFF,TGTGCCAGCAGGTTGGACAGTAGCTCCTACAATGAGCAGTTCTTC
TRBV29-1,once,TRBJ1-1,TRBD1,CSVRQGLNTEAFF,TGCAGCGTTAGACAGGGGCTGAACACTGAAGCTTTCTTT
TRBV10-2,many,TRBJ1-1,TRBD1,CASSVWTGGDTEAFF,TGCGCCAGCAGCGTATGGACAGGGGGTGACACTGAAGCTTTCTTT
TRBV20-1,few,TRBJ2-3,.,CSARDSAGTDTQYF,TGCAGTGCTAGAGATTCGGCGGGCACAGATACGCAGTATTTT
TRBV28,many,TRBJ2-3,TRBD2,CASSLRLAGDPSTDTQYF,TGTGCCAGCAGTTTACGACTAGCGGGGGACCCAAGCACAGATACGCAGTATTTT
TRBV4-2,many,TRBJ2-7,.,CASSPGASGTYEQYF,TGTGCCAGCAGCCCAGGGGCTAGCGGTACCTACGAGCAGTACTTC